This T cell receptor (beta chain) was captured by sequencing in a study of T cells in localized non-small cell lung cancer. There are a few counts of this clone. The antigen is undetermined. Trimming cost V 0 bases and J 7 bases, with 11 bases left between them. Looked up from germline, CDR1 is SGHKS and CDR2 is YYEKEE (reference sequence). This CDR3 has 14 amino acids. Findings and caveats of the study: Heterogeneity within the tumor remains possible, as just one region underwent sequencing. Compared with tumor, uninvolved adjacent lung displayed greater T cell clonality, ranking highest overall.

Assay: immunoSEQ multiplex PCR; the TCRdb copy retains only in-frame clones and omits some. The sample yields about 34,000 clones, approximately 78% seen once. Here the sequenced sample was peripheral blood, taken before any cancer treatment. The J gene is TRBJ1-5, the V gene TRBV5-5; D is ambiguous. The TCR was taken from a male donor at least 60 years old with stage II squamous cell lung carcinoma. The CDR3 region has the DNA TGTGCCAGCAGCTTGGATGGTAGGTTACAGCCCCAGCATTTT. Translated, it gives CASSLDGRLQPQHF. Based on the CDR3 plus reference TRBV5-5 and TRBJ1-5, the full variable domain is DAGVTQSPTHLIKTRGQQVTLRCSPISGHKSVSWYQQVLGQGPQFIFQYYEKEERGRGNFPDRFSARQFPNYSSELNVNALLLGDSALYLCASSLDGRLQPQHFGDGTRLSIL.